The 27 T cell receptor beta chains presented below share a single source sample, sequenced in a study of cytomegalovirus exposure and HLA in healthy donors. This PCR relied on a set of 60 Vbeta primers and 13 Jbeta primers. This table comes from immunoSEQ multiplex PCR, and its TCRdb copy is limited to in-frame clones, with some not included. The sample comprises around 150,000 clones, roughly 80% of which are singletons, and roughly 2% rests with the top ten. Sequenced sample: PBMCs. These receptor sequences come from a female donor in good health and CMV-seronegative.

The V gene is TRBV5-6, the J gene TRBJ2-5; the match to TRBD2 covers 7 bases. Losses at the gene ends were 4 bases for V and 5 bases for J; bases not matched to a gene: 5. CDR1 is SGHDT, CDR2 YYEEEE, per germline. This CDR3 comprises 13 residues. Written as DNA, the CDR3 is TGTGCCAGCAGCCAAGCCGGGGGGGAGACCCAGTACTTC. It translates to CASSQAGGETQYF.

The V and J genes are TRBV2 and TRBJ2-7; no definite D call. CDR3 length equals 12 residues. Trimming took off 8 bases at V and 0 bases at J, with 8 bases between the two ends. Germline V CDR1 and CDR2: SNHLY, FYNNEI. CDR3 protein: CASSPGSYEQYF. Here the CDR3 DNA reads TGTGCCAGCTCGCCGGGCTCCTACGAGCAGTACTTC.

This clone was recorded once. The chain combines TRBV6-6 with TRBJ2-3, with D perhaps TRBD2 (6 bases). CDR1 is MNHNY and CDR2 is SVGAGI in the germline V gene (reference sequence). V lost 6 bases and J 6 bases, leaving 10 bases between the germline ends. This CDR3 spans 12 amino acids. CDR3 protein: CASSPGLDTQYF. As DNA, the CDR3 is TGTGCCAGCAGCCCGGGACTTGATACGCAGTATTTT.

This chain uses TRBV7-8 with TRBJ2-7; no definite D call. Germline V gene lookup returns CDR1 SGHVS and CDR2 FQNEAQ. Between the trimmed V and J ends, which lost 5 bases and 3 bases, there was a span of 5 bases. This CDR3 has 11 amino acids. The CDR3 reads CASSPNYEQYF. DNA for the CDR3: TGTGCCAGCAGCCCAAACTACGAGCAGTACTTC. The full variable domain, its missing parts supplied by reference TRBV7-8 and TRBJ2-7, is GAGVSQSPRYKVAKRGQDVALRCDPISGHVSLFWYQQALGQGPEFLTYFQNEAQLDKSGLPSDRFFAERPEGSVSTLKIQRTQQEDSAVYLCASSPNYEQYFGPGTRLTVT.

This chain connects TRBV29-1 to TRBJ2-1, with D possibly being TRBD1 (5 bases). There are 12 residues in the CDR3. Germline CDR1 and CDR2: SQVTM and ANQGSEA. Trimming took off 2 bases at V and 6 bases at J, with 8 bases between the two ends. The DNA for the CDR3 is TGCAGCGTTGAACCCAGGGTCAATGAGCAGTTCTTC. Translating gives CSVEPRVNEQFF.

The chain combines TRBV28 with TRBJ2-7, with TRBD1 matching over 9 bases. Trimming removed 6 bases from V and 12 bases from J; junction bases left unmatched: 18. This CDR3 is 15 amino acids long. Germline V gene lookup returns CDR1 MDHEN and CDR2 SYDVKM. In DNA form, the CDR3 reads TGTGCCAGCAGCGAGACCGGGACAGGGTTTTCACACTCGTACTTC. This codes for CASSETGTGFSHSYF.

This chain connects TRBV30 to TRBJ1-1; no firm D call. Trimming removed 0 bases at V and 1 base at J, with 9 bases between. CDR3 length: 14 residues. Germline values: CDR1 GTSNPN, CDR2 SVGIG (reference sequence). CDR3 coding DNA: TGTGCCTGGAGTGTAGGCGCGGGGAACACTGAAGCTTTCTTT. This encodes CAWSVGAGNTEAFF.

The V and J genes are TRBV5-6 and TRBJ2-4, with TRBD2 matching over 11 bases. The CDR3 is made up of 19 amino acids. With 4 bases clipped from V and 0 bases from J, the junction kept 12 bases outside the gene matches. Germline CDR1 reads SGHDT; CDR2 reads YYEEEE. The CDR3 region is CASSLGLAGSNLAKNIQYF. The CDR3 nucleotides read TGTGCCAGCAGCCTTGGACTAGCGGGTTCTAACTTAGCCAAAAACATTCAGTACTTC.

The V gene is TRBV6-1, the J gene TRBJ2-1, with TRBD2 matching over 7 bases. Germline V gene sequence: CDR1 MNHNS, CDR2 SASEGT. This CDR3 comprises 17 residues. Trimming cost V 3 bases and J 0 bases; bases outside gene matches: 8. The CDR3 is CASSERTSVGSYNEQFF. The CDR3 coding sequence is TGTGCCAGCAGTGAGCGCACTAGCGTCGGCTCCTACAATGAGCAGTTCTTC.

The CDR3 sequence: CASSLQGMGTEAFF. CDR3 DNA sequence: TGTGCCAGTAGTTTACAGGGGATGGGCACTGAAGCTTTCTTT. J is TRBJ1-1 and V is TRBV19, with 7 bases that match TRBD1. CDR3 length: 14 amino acids. V shed 5 bases and J 4 bases; nucleotides not matched to a gene: 7. Germline CDR1 reads LNHDA; CDR2 reads SQIVND (reference sequence).

The chain couples TRBV6-6 to TRBJ1-1; TRBD1 aligns across 7 bases. Germline lookup yields CDR1 MNHNY and CDR2 SVGAGI (reference sequence). V lost 0 bases and J lost 5; bases outside the gene matches: 6. The CDR3 has 15 residues. CDR3 coding DNA: TGTGCCAGCAGTTACTCAAGACAGGGTGGAACTGAAGCTTTCTTT. It encodes CASSYSRQGGTEAFF.

This clone was counted a single time. The J gene is TRBJ1-2, the V gene TRBV7-9, with D unresolved. This CDR3 comprises 14 residues. CDR1 SEHNR and CDR2 FQNEAQ come from the germline V gene (reference sequence). V was trimmed by 1 base and J by 7 bases, leaving 13 bases between them. The CDR3 DNA sequence: TGTGCCAGCAGCTTAGTGGCGGGGTCGTCTGGCTACACCTTC. It is translated as CASSLVAGSSGYTF.

The chain has TRBV30 and TRBJ2-7; D remains unclear. Germline CDR1 reads GTSNPN; CDR2 reads SVGIG (reference sequence). V dropped 4 bases and J dropped 1 base, with 14 bases sitting between them. The CDR3 runs to 14 residues. CDR3 nucleotides: TGTGCCTGGAACGCCGGTCAGGTTTCCTACGAGCAGTACTTC. Translation: CAWNAGQVSYEQYF. Complete variable domain (other parts from reference TRBV30 and TRBJ2-7): SQTIHQWPATLVQPVGSPLSLECTVEGTSNPNLYWYRQAAGRGLQLLFYSVGIGQISSEVPQNLSASRPQDRQFILSSKKLLLSDSGFYLCAWNAGQVSYEQYFGPGTRLTVT.

V and J are TRBV5-6 and TRBJ2-5; 8 positions agree with TRBD1. V was pared by 0 bases and J by 4 bases, with 2 bases of the junction left unmatched. This CDR3 has 14 amino acids. Germline CDR1 SGHDT, CDR2 YYEEEE. CDR3 amino acids: CASSLGGQGETQYF. The CDR3 nucleotides read TGTGCCAGCAGCTTGGGCGGACAGGGAGAGACCCAGTACTTC.

The genes are TRBV29-1 and TRBJ2-3; 11 bases are a match to TRBD1. Germline trimming cut 7 bases from V and 3 bases from J; bases unmatched to any gene: 6. CDR3 length: 14 amino acids. Germline-derived CDR1 and CDR2 are SQVTM and ANQGSEA. CDR3 DNA: TGCAGCGCTACGGGACAGGGGGGTACAGATACGCAGTATTTT. Residues: CSATGQGGTDTQYF.

The chain couples TRBV9 to TRBJ1-3, with no clear D. CDR3 length equals 15 residues. The V gene lost 0 bases and the J gene lost 4 bases, with 11 bases spanning the gap. In germline, CDR1 is SGDLS, CDR2 YYNGEE. CDR3 amino acids: CASSVGEGSGNTIYF. The DNA for the CDR3 is TGTGCCAGCAGCGTAGGGGAGGGCTCCGGAAACACCATATATTTT.

V and J are TRBV29-1 and TRBJ1-2; 7 bases match TRBD1. The CDR3 contains 16 residues. The germline V gene has CDR1 SQVTM and CDR2 ANQGSEA. Germline trimming cut 5 bases from V and 6 bases from J; bases unmatched to any gene: 18. This chain's CDR3 is CSVRQGLSALSDGYTF. CDR3 sequence (DNA): TGCAGCGTTCGACAGGGCCTGTCAGCACTGTCGGATGGCTACACCTTC.

This chain links TRBV7-3 with TRBJ2-2, with TRBD2 identical over 8 bases. The CDR3 is 14 amino acids. J was trimmed by 4 bases and V by 3 bases; bases with no gene match: 1. Germline CDR1 reads SGHTA; CDR2 reads FQGTGA. The CDR3 DNA reads as TGTGCCAGCAGCTTGCTAGCGGGCACCGGGGAGCTGTTTTTT. This codes for CASSLLAGTGELFF.

The gene calls are TRBV7-3 and TRBJ2-5, with D unresolved. Trimming took off 5 bases at V and 5 bases at J, with 12 bases between the two ends. This CDR3 is 13 amino acids long. Germline loops: CDR1 SGHTA, CDR2 FQGTGA. CDR3 in DNA: TGTGCCAGCAGCCAAATAGTCGGGGAGACCCAGTACTTC. Translated, it gives CASSQIVGETQYF.

The chain carries TRBV10-3 and TRBJ1-4, with TRBD1 matching over 10 bases. CDR3 length: 14 residues. J was trimmed by 4 bases and V by 6 bases; bases with no gene match: 2. Germline CDR1 and CDR2: ENHRY and SYGVKD. The CDR3 coding sequence is TGTGCCATCAGGGGGACAGGGGTTAATGAAAAACTGTTTTTT. Protein sequence: CAIRGTGVNEKLFF.

Points on this clone: Within the sample, other DNA sequences also encode this same CDR3. The rearrangement joins TRBV6-5 to TRBJ2-7; a possible D gene is TRBD2 (5 bases). V was trimmed by 0 bases and J by 4 bases, leaving 10 bases between them. CDR1 and CDR2 (germline): MNHEY, SVGAGI. CDR3 size: 14 residues. The CDR3: CASSYSRGSYEQYF. The CDR3 nucleotides read TGTGCCAGCAGTTACTCCCGGGGTTCTTACGAGCAGTACTTC.

The chain combines TRBV7-6 with TRBJ2-3; D possibly corresponds to TRBD1 (5 bases). The V gene's germline CDR1 is SGHVS and CDR2 FNYEAQ. Trimming cost V 5 bases and J 0 bases, with 9 bases left between them. The CDR3 length is 14 residues. CDR3 sequence (DNA): TGTGCCAGCAGCCCTGACAGCAGCACAGATACGCAGTATTTT. Translating gives CASSPDSSTDTQYF.

The gene calls are TRBV4-2 and TRBJ2-7; 10 positions agree with TRBD2. CDR3 length: 16 residues. Germline CDR1 LGHNA, CDR2 YNFKEQ. V trimming: 3 bases; J trimming: 4 bases; junction bases outside the gene matches: 9. The CDR3 DNA follows: TGTGCCAGCAGCCAGGGAACCGTAGCGGGAGGATACGAGCAGTACTTC. Translated, it gives CASSQGTVAGGYEQYF.

V gene TRBV5-1 combines with J gene TRBJ2-7; D perhaps matches TRBD1 (5 bases). The CDR3 covers 15 residues. The ends were cut back, 1 base at V and 5 bases at J, with 16 bases in the middle. From germline, CDR1 is SGHRS and CDR2 YFSETQ. The DNA of the CDR3 is TGCGCCAGCAGCTTGTGGCAGGGAACTAACGACGAGCAGTACTTC. Translation gives CASSLWQGTNDEQYF.

This clone was seen a handful of times. V usage is TRBV5-1 and J usage is TRBJ2-1; a weak D match, TRBD1 (6 bases). In germline, CDR1 is SGHRS, CDR2 YFSETQ. V was clipped by 1 base and J by 0 bases, with 8 bases between them. This CDR3 is built from 15 residues. The CDR3 sequence: CASSLQGFSYNEQFF. CDR3 DNA sequence: TGCGCCAGCAGCTTGCAGGGGTTCTCCTACAATGAGCAGTTCTTC.

A few counts support this clone. The V call is TRBV10-3, the J call TRBJ1-5; 7 bases line up with TRBD1. The V gene's germline CDR1 is ENHRY and CDR2 SYGVKD. J lost 3 bases, V lost 2 bases, and 4 bases had no gene match. The CDR3 has 15 residues. This CDR3 reads CAISETKGANQPQHF. CDR3 bases: TGTGCCATCAGTGAGACGAAGGGGGCCAATCAGCCCCAGCATTTT.

This sequence joins TRBV6-5 and TRBJ2-1; 9 bases map to TRBD2. The CDR3 contains 15 residues. V lost 6 bases and J lost 4; bases outside the gene matches: 7. Germline V gene lookup returns CDR1 MNHEY and CDR2 SVGAGI. For the CDR3, the DNA is TGTGCCAGCAGAGCGAGCGGGAGGCTATACAATGAGCAGTTCTTC. Translating gives CASRASGRLYNEQFF.